Included here is one TCR beta chain sequence, with context. Researchers sorted participants into cohorts using their self-reported clinical history. For recovered donors of Cohort 3, there were two negative PCRs, clearance, or symptom resolution. This sample is part of a study of blood T cell repertoires in COVID-19. Clones were read by immunoSEQ multiplex PCR, and TCRdb kept only the in-frame ones, dropping some. The profile covers 150,000 to 200,000 clones, with 78% appearing a single time and roughly 17% taken by the ten largest. The sequencing input was PBMCs or T cells enriched from blood (not recorded which). This TCR came from a woman aged 50 to 60 who had recovered from COVID-19.

The chain's CDR3 is CASSRLYTDTQYF. As DNA, the CDR3 is TGTGCCAGCAGTAGACTATACACAGATACGCAGTATTTT. This chain uses TRBV27 with TRBJ2-3; maybe TRBD2 (5 bases). The ends were cut back, 5 bases at V and 2 bases at J, with 8 bases in the middle. The length of the CDR3 is 13 residues. Looked up from germline, CDR1 is MNHEY and CDR2 is SMNVEV (reference sequence).